This T cell receptor beta chain was obtained from a study of control samples from healthy donors and cancer patients. Per germline, CDR1 SGDLS and CDR2 YYNGEE. This CDR3 comprises 15 residues. J lost 1 base, V lost 3 bases, and 6 bases had no gene match. TCRdb's table, derived via immunoSEQ multiplex PCR, lists solely in-frame clones and lacks some. The sample has under 150,000 clones, roughly 91% seen once; the top ten hold around 1.8%. Sequencing was done on a sample of PBMCs. This receptor was obtained from a man aged 45-60 years with head and neck cancer. The chain couples TRBV9 to TRBJ2-5; 7 bases line up with TRBD1. The CDR3 sequence: CASSENRGGQETQYF. CDR3 nucleotide sequence: TGTGCCAGCAGCGAAAACAGGGGTGGCCAAGAGACCCAGTACTTC. Full variable domain (missing parts from reference TRBV9 and TRBJ2-5): DSGVTQTPKHLITATGQRVTLRCSPRSGDLSVYWYQQSLDQGLQFLIQYYNGEERAKGNILERFSAQQFPDLHSELNLSSLELGDSALYFCASSENRGGQETQYFGPGTRLLVL.